This TCR beta chain originates from a study of blood T cell repertoires in COVID-19. About the study: The samples span acute and convalescent COVID-19 from the United States, Italy and Spain. In each case, the material was cDNA or gDNA derived from T cells, B-cell-depleted T cells, or PBMCs.

Source study methods: Reference gene primer amplification yielded estimated nucleated cell counts. Using immunoSEQ multiplex PCR, the repertoire was profiled, and TCRdb retains in-frame clones only, with some absent. V and J calls and clone size are as listed in that table; D and trimming were resolved from the DNA. Here the sample spans over 300,000 clones, 65% to 90% being singletons. The ends were cut back, 2 bases at V and 1 base at J, with 7 bases in the middle. Germline values: CDR1 WSHSY, CDR2 SAAADI. The CDR3 covers 14 residues. The rearrangement joins TRBV10-2 to TRBJ2-3; D is undetermined. The clonotype comes from a human donor in a cohort sampled during active COVID-19. Sequenced material: peripheral blood. CDR3 DNA sequence: TGCGCCAGCAGTGAGGAGGTAGGCACAGATACGCAGTATTTT. Its translation: CASSEEVGTDTQYF.